This T cell receptor beta chain emerged from a study of CD8+ T cells in alopecia areata. The study, taken as a whole, reports: Mouse data revealed clearer TCR sharing than patient data did, a gap possibly tied to HLA. In lesional scalp, particularly from alopecia totalis/universalis, clonality was higher than in normal scalp.

Specified treatment: oral pan-JAK inhibitor, 5-10 mg twice daily. Lesional scalp tissue (obtained by punch biopsy) and peripheral blood were collected from alopecia areata patients. In the case of this clone: Its antigen is as yet unknown.

cDNA reverse transcribed from extracted RNA served as the sequencing template. Clones were sequenced by immunoSEQ multiplex PCR, and TCRdb holds only the in-frame ones, with some missing. The sample carries over 100,000 clones, around 50% recorded once. CDR3 length: 13 residues. V was pared by 7 bases and J by 3 bases, with 16 bases between. Germline V gives CDR1 GTSNPN, CDR2 SVGIG (reference sequence). The chain recombines TRBV30 with TRBJ2-7, with D perhaps TRBD2 (6 bases). This clonotype was sampled from a human donor with alopecia areata. The sequencing used CD8+ T cells sorted from blood, collected at week 24, from a patient treated with tofacitinib. The chain's CDR3 is CASRTMGDYEQYF. Written as DNA, the CDR3 is TGTGCCTCCCGGACTATGGGAGACTACGAGCAGTACTTC.